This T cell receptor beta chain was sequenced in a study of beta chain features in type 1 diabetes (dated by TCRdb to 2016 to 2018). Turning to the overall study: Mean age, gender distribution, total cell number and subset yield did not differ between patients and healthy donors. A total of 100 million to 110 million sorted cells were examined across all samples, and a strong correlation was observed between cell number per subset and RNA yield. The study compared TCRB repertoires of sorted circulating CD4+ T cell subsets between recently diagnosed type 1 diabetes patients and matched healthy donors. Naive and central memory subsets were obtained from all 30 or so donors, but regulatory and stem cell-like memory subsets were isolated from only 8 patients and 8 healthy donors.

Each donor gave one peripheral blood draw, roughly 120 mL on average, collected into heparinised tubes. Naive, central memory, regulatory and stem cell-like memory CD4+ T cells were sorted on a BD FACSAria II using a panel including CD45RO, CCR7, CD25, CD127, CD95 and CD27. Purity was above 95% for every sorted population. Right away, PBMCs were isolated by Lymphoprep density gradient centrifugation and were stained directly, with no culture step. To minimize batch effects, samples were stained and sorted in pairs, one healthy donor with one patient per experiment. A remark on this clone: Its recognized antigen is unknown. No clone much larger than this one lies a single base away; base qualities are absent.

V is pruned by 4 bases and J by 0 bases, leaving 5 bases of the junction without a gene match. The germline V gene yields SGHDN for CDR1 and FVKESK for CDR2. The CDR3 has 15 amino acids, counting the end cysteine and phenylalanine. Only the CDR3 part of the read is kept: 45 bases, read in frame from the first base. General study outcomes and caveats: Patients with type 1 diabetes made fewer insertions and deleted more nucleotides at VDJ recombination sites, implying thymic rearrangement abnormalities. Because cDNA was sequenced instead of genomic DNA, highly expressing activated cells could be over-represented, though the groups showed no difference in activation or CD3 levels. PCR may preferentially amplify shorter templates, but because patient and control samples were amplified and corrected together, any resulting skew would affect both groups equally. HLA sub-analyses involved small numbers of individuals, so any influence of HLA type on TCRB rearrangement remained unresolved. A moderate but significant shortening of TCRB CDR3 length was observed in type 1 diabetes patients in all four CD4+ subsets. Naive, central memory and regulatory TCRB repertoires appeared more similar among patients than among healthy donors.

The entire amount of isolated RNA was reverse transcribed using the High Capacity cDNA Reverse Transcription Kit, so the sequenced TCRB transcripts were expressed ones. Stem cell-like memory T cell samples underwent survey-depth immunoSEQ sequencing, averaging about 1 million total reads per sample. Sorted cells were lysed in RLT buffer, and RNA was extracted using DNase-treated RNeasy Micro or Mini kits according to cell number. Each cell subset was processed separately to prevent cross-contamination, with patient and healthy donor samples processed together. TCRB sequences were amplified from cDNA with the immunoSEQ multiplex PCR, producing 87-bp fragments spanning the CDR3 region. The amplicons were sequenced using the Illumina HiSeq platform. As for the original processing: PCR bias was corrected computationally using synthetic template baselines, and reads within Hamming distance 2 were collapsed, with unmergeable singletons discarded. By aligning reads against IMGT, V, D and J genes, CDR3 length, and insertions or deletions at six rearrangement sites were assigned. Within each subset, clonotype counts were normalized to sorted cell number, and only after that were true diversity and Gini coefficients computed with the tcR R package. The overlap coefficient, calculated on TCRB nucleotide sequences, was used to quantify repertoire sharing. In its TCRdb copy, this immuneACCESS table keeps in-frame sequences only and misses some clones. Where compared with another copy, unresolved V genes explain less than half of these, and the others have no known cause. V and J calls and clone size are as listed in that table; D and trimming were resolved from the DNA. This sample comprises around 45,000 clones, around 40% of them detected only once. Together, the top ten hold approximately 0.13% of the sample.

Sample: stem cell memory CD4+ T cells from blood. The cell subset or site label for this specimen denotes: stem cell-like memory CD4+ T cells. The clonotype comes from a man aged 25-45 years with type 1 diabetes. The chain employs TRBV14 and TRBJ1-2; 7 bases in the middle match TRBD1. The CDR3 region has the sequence CASSPPGTANYGYTF. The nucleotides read TGTGCCAGCAGCCCACCCGGGACAGCTAACTATGGCTACACCTTC.